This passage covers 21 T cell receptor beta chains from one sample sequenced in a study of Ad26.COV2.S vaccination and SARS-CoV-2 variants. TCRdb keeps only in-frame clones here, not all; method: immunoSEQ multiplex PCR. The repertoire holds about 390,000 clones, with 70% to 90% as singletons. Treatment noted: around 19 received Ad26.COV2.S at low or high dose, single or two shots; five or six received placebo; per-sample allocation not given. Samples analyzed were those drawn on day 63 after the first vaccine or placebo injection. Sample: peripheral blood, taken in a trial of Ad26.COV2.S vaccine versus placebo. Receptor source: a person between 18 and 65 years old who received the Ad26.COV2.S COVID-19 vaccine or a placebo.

The CDR3 loop reads CASSLVRTYEQYF. CDR3 sequence (DNA): TGTGCCAGCAGCTTGGTCCGAACCTACGAGCAGTACTTC. The chain links TRBV11-2 to TRBJ2-7, with unresolved D. Trimming took off 3 bases at V and 2 bases at J, with 8 bases between the two ends. Germline V CDR1 and CDR2: SGHAT, FQNNGV. This CDR3 is 13 amino acids long.

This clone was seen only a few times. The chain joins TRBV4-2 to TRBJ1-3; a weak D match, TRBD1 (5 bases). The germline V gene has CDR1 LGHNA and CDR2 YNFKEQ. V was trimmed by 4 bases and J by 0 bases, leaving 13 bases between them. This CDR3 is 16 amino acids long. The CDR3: CASSRTGTRSGNTIYF. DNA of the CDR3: TGTGCCAGCAGCCGGACGGGGACCCGCTCTGGAAACACCATATATTTT.

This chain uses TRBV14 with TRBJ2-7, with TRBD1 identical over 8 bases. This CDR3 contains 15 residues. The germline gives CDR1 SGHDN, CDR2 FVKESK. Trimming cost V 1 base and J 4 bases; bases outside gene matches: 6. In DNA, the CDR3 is TGTGCCAGCAGCCAAGGGACAGGGAGTGTGTACGAGCAGTACTTC. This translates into CASSQGTGSVYEQYF.

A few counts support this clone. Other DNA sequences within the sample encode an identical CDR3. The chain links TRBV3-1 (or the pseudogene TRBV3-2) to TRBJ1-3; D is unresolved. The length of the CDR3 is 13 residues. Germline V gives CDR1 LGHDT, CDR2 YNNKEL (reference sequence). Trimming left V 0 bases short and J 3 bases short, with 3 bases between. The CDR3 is CASSQDGGNTIYF. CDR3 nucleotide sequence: TGTGCCAGCAGCCAAGATGGTGGAAACACCATATATTTT.

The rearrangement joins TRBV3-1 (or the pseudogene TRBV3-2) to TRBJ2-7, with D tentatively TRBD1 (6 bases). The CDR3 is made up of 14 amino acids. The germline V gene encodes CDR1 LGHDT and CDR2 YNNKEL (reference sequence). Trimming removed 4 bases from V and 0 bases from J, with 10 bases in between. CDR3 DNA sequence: TGTGCCAGCAGCCGGACAGCAATCTCCTACGAGCAGTACTTC. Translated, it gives CASSRTAISYEQYF.

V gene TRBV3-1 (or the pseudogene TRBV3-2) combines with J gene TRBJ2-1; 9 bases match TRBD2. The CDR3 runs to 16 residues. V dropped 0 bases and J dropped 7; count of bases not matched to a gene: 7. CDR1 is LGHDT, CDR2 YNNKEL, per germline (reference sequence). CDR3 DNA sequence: TGTGCCAGCAGCCAAGATCATAGCGGGGGTCAGAATGAGCAGTTCTTC. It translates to CASSQDHSGGQNEQFF.

In DNA, the CDR3 is TGTGCCAGCAGCCAATTAATGGAGGGACCCTACGAGCAGTACTTC. Amino acids: CASSQLMEGPYEQYF. The chain carries TRBV3-1 (or the pseudogene TRBV3-2) and TRBJ2-7, with a weak D call TRBD2 (6 bases). The CDR3 consists of 15 residues. Trimming stripped 2 bases from V and 2 bases from J, with 13 bases between. Germline CDR1 reads LGHDT; CDR2 reads YNNKEL (reference sequence).

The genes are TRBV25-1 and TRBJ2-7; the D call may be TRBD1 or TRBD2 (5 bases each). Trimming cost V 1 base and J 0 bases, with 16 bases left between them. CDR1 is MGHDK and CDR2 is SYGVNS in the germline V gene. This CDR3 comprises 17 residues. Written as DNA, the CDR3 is TGTGCCAGCAGTGAATTGTCCCTAGGGACCAGCTCCTACGAGCAGTACTTC. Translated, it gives CASSELSLGTSSYEQYF.

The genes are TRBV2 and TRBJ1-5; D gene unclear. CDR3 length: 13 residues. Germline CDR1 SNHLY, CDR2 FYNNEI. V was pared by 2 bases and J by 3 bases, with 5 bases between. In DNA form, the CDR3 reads TGTGCCAGCAGTGAACAAGTCAATCAGCCCCAGCATTTT. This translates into CASSEQVNQPQHF. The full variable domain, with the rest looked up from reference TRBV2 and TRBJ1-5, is EPEVTQTPSHQVTQMGQEVILRCVPISNHLYFYWYRQILGQKVEFLVSFYNNEISEKSEIFDDQFSVERPDGSNFTLKIRSTKLEDSAMYFCASSEQVNQPQHFGDGTRLSIL.

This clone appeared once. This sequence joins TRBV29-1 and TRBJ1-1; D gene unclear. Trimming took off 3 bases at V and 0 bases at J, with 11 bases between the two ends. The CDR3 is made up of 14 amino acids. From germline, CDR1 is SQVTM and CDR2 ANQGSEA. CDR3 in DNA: TGCAGCGTTGACAGGTTTGGCATGAACACTGAAGCTTTCTTT. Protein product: CSVDRFGMNTEAFF.

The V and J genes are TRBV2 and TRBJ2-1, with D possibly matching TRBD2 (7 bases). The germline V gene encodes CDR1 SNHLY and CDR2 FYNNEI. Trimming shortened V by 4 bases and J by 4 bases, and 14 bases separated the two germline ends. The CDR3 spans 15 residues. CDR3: CASSVRGATYNEQFF. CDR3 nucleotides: TGTGCCAGCAGTGTTCGGGGGGCAACATACAATGAGCAGTTCTTC. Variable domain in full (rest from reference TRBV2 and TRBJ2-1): EPEVTQTPSHQVTQMGQEVILRCVPISNHLYFYWYRQILGQKVEFLVSFYNNEISEKSEIFDDQFSVERPDGSNFTLKIRSTKLEDSAMYFCASSVRGATYNEQFFGPGTRLTVL.

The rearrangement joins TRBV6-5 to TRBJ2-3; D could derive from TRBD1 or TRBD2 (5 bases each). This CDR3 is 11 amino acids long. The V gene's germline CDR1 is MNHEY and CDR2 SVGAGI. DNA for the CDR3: TGTACCACCTGGGGGTCGCGTACGCAGTATTTT. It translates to CTTWGSRTQYF.

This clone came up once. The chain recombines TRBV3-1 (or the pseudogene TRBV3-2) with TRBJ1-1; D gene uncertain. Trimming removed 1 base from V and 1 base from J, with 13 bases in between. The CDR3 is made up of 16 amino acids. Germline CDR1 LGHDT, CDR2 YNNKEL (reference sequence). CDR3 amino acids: CASSQGMRLGNTEAFF. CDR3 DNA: TGTGCCAGCAGCCAAGGAATGCGGCTGGGGAACACTGAAGCTTTCTTT.

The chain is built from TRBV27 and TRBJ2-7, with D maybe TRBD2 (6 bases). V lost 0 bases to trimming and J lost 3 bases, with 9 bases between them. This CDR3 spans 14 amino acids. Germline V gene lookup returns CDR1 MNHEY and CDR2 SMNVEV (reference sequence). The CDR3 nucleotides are TGTGCCAGCAGTTTATCCGGGAGTCGCTACGAGCAGTACTTC. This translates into CASSLSGSRYEQYF.

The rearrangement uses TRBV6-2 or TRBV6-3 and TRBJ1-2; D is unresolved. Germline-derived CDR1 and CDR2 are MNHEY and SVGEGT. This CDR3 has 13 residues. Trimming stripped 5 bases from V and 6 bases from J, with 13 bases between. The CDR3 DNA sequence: TGTGCCAGCAGTGACGACGCCCCGAATGGCTACACCTTC. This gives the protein CASSDDAPNGYTF.

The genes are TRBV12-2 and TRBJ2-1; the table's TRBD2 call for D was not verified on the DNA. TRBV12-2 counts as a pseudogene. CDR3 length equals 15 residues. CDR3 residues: CASDSPKTHYNEQFF. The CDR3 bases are TGTGCAAGTGATTCGCCGAAGACTCATTACAATGAGCAGTTCTTC.

The CDR3, as DNA: TGTGCCAGCAGCTCCGACAGGGTCACCGGGGAGCTGTTTTTT. Residues: CASSSDRVTGELFF. The chain is built from TRBV13 and TRBJ2-2; 7 bases align to TRBD1. Germline CDR1 PRHDT, CDR2 FYEKMQ (reference sequence). V shed 4 bases, J shed 4 bases, and the junction held 3 bases outside the gene matches. CDR3 length equals 14 residues.

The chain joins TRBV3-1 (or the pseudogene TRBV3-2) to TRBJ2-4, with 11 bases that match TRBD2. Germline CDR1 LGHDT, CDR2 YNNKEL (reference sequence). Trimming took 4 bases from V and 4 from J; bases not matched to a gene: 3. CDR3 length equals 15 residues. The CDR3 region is CASSPTSGVKNIQYF. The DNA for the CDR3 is TGTGCCAGCAGCCCGACTAGCGGGGTAAAAAACATTCAGTACTTC.

The CDR3 loop reads CASSVGGRAEAFF. The CDR3 DNA sequence: TGTGCCAGCAGTGTGGGCGGCCGTGCTGAAGCTTTCTTT. The chain recombines TRBV2 with TRBJ1-1; D unclear. Germline CDR1 SNHLY, CDR2 FYNNEI. The CDR3 is 13 residues long. V lost 4 bases and J 6 bases, leaving 12 bases between the germline ends.

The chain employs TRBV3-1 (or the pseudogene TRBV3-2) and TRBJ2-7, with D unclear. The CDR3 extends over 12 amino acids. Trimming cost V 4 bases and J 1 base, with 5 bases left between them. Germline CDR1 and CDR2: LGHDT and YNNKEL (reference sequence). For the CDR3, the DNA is TGTGCCAGCAGCCTCGATTCCTACGAGCAGTACTTC. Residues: CASSLDSYEQYF.

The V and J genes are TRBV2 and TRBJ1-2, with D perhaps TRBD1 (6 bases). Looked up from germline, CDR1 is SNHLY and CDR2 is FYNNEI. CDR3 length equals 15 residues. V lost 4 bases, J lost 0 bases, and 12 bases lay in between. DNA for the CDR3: TGTGCCAGCAGTGCCCAGGGGATCGCTAACTATGGCTACACCTTC. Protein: CASSAQGIANYGYTF.